This passage covers 31 T cell receptor beta chains from one sample sequenced in a study of blood T cell repertoires in COVID-19. Profiled with immunoSEQ multiplex PCR; TCRdb holds only in-frame clones, not every one. In the table there are over 150,000 clones, 80% to 90% of which are singletons. Sequencing was done on a sample of peripheral blood. These receptors originate from an elderly woman with COVID-19, enrolled during active disease.

The chain combines TRBV18 with TRBJ1-6, with D hard to call. CDR3 length: 17 residues. Trimming left V 6 bases short and J 0 bases short, with 15 bases between. In germline, CDR1 is KGHSH, CDR2 LQKENI. As DNA, the CDR3 is TGTGCCAGCTCTCAAGGACGGAGGAGCTCCTATAATTCACCCCTCCACTTT. Its protein is CASSQGRRSSYNSPLHF.

The rearrangement joins TRBV2 to TRBJ2-1, with 9 bases fitting TRBD2. The CDR3 spans 16 residues. V lost 3 bases and J lost 2; bases outside the gene matches: 5. Germline CDR1 and CDR2: SNHLY and FYNNEI. DNA for the CDR3: TGTGCCAGCAGTGAGTCAGCGGGAGGCACCTACAATGAGCAGTTCTTC. Protein product: CASSESAGGTYNEQFF.

This clone was picked up one time. The genes are TRBV6-5 and TRBJ2-3; TRBD1 is a possible D gene (5 bases). Trimming removed 5 bases at V and 5 bases at J, with 14 bases between. Germline CDR1 and CDR2: MNHEY and SVGAGI. The CDR3 totals 14 residues. The CDR3, as DNA: TGTGCCAGCAGTAACACGGACATAGGAGATACGCAGTATTTT. It specifies CASSNTDIGDTQYF.

A remark on this clone: The sample has other DNA sequences that encode this CDR3 too. This chain connects TRBV18 to TRBJ1-1; D is undetermined. CDR1 and CDR2 (germline): KGHSH, LQKENI. This CDR3 has 12 residues. Trimming pared 2 bases from V and 4 bases from J, leaving 5 bases between. The CDR3 loop reads CASSPAGTEAFF. In DNA form, the CDR3 reads TGTGCCAGCTCACCAGCGGGCACTGAAGCTTTCTTT.

J is TRBJ1-2 and V is TRBV7-2, with no clear D. Trimming stripped 0 bases from V and 4 bases from J, with 6 bases between. The CDR3 runs 13 residues. Germline loops: CDR1 SGHTA, CDR2 FQGNSA. This CDR3 is CASSLAVIYGYTF. The CDR3 bases are TGTGCCAGCAGCTTAGCCGTTATCTATGGCTACACCTTC.

The chain uses TRBV24-1 and TRBJ2-5, with 11 bases fitting TRBD2. This CDR3 spans 15 amino acids. V was clipped by 3 bases and J by 5 bases; unmatched bases: 4. Per germline, CDR1 KGHDR and CDR2 SFDVKD. The CDR3 bases are TGTGCCACCAGTGATCCGACTAGCGGGAAGGAGACCCAGTACTTC. Translating gives CATSDPTSGKETQYF.

This rearrangement joins TRBV23-1 to TRBJ1-2; D call uncertain. TRBV23-1 is sorted into the ORF group, with uncertain function. The CDR3 runs to 14 residues. V lost 0 bases and J lost 3, with 8 bases in between. The CDR3 nucleotides read TGCGCCAGCAGTCAATCACGCGGCGACTATGGCTACACCTTC. Translation gives CASSQSRGDYGYTF.

The V gene is TRBV7-2, the J gene TRBJ2-3, with D perhaps TRBD2 (5 bases). The CDR3 sequence is 15 residues long. Looked up from germline, CDR1 is SGHTA and CDR2 is FQGNSA. Trimming shortened V by 5 bases and J by 2 bases, and 14 bases separated the two germline ends. This CDR3 reads CASSPDSYYTDTQYF. The DNA for the CDR3 is TGTGCCAGCAGCCCGGACTCATACTACACAGATACGCAGTATTTT.

The V call is TRBV7-9, the J call TRBJ2-1, with D hard to call. Per germline, CDR1 SEHNR and CDR2 FQNEAQ (reference sequence). Trimming shortened V by 4 bases and J by 10 bases, and 8 bases separated the two germline ends. The CDR3 extends over 11 amino acids. CDR3 loop: CASSYPVEQFF. CDR3 DNA: TGTGCCAGCAGCTACCCAGTGGAGCAGTTCTTC. The whole variable domain, filled in from reference TRBV7-9 and TRBJ2-1, reads DTGVSQNPRHKITKRGQNVTFRCDPISEHNRLYWYRQTLGQGPEFLTYFQNEAQLEKSRLLSDRFSAERPKGSFSTLEIQRTEQGDSAMYLCASSYPVEQFFGPGTRLTVL.

The chain has TRBV6-2 or TRBV6-3 and TRBJ1-5, with D unclear. The V gene lost 5 bases and the J gene lost 9 bases, with 20 bases spanning the gap. This CDR3 spans 15 amino acids. Per germline, CDR1 MNHEY and CDR2 SVGEGT. This CDR3 is CASSTVPQDIRPQHF. The CDR3, as DNA: TGTGCCAGCAGTACAGTGCCGCAGGATATCCGGCCCCAGCATTTT.

The rearrangement uses TRBV4-2 and TRBJ2-1; 8 bases map to TRBD2. The CDR3 loop spans 17 amino acids. J gave up 6 bases and V 2 bases, and 12 bases lay outside the gene matches. Per the germline V gene, CDR1 is LGHNA and CDR2 is YNFKEQ. The CDR3 coding sequence is TGTGCCAGCAGCCAAAATGGTCGCGGCGGGGGGAGCAATGAGCAGTTCTTC. Translated, it gives CASSQNGRGGGSNEQFF.

The gene calls are TRBV4-1 and TRBJ1-2; possibly TRBD1 for D (6 bases). Deletions cut 6 bases from V and 9 bases from J, with 17 bases between. CDR3 length: 13 amino acids. Germline assignment: CDR1 MGHRA and CDR2 YSYEKL. The CDR3 here is CASRQPGGFSYTF. The CDR3 coding sequence is TGCGCCAGCAGACAGCCTGGGGGCTTTAGCTACACCTTC.

J is TRBJ1-3 and V is TRBV2; tentative D call: TRBD1 (6 bases). CDR3 size: 19 residues. The V and J ends lost 4 bases and 0 bases respectively, with 22 bases between them. CDR1 and CDR2 from the germline V gene are SNHLY and FYNNEI. In nucleotides, the CDR3 is TGTGCCAGCAGTGCCACCCTATCGCGGACAGCGAGCTCTGGAAACACCATATATTTT. Its translation is CASSATLSRTASSGNTIYF.

The chain recombines TRBV18 with TRBJ1-2, with TRBD1 identical over 7 bases. CDR3 length: 14 residues. Germline V lookup: CDR1 KGHSH, CDR2 LQKENI. V shed 3 bases, J shed 2 bases, and the junction held 3 bases outside the gene matches. CDR3 DNA: TGTGCCAGCTCACCCCAACAGGGGAACTATGGCTACACCTTC. Translation: CASSPQQGNYGYTF. Full variable domain (remainder filled in from reference TRBV18 and TRBJ1-2): NAGVMQNPRHLVRRRGQEARLRCSPMKGHSHVYWYRQLPEEGLKFMVYLQKENIIDESGMPKERFSAEFPKEGPSILRIQQVVRGDSAAYFCASSPQQGNYGYTFGSGTRLTVV.

In DNA form, the CDR3 reads TGTGCCAGTAGTATAGCTCTAGGCCGGGGGGCTGGTGGCTACACCTTC. Translating gives CASSIALGRGAGGYTF. This chain connects TRBV19 to TRBJ1-2; maybe TRBD1 (6 bases). The CDR3 covers 16 residues. Germline CDR1 LNHDA, CDR2 SQIVND (reference sequence). Trimming took off 1 base at V and 7 bases at J, with 19 bases between the two ends.

This rearrangement joins TRBV29-1 to TRBJ2-7, with D possibly matching TRBD2 (5 bases). The germline gives CDR1 SQVTM, CDR2 ANQGSEA. The CDR3 sequence is 11 residues long. The V end was cut by 5 bases, the J end by 7 bases, with 12 bases between. DNA for the CDR3: TGCAGCGTTTTCTTAGCGAGGGAGCAGTACTTC. Translation gives CSVFLAREQYF.

This clone was counted only a few times. This chain links TRBV10-3 with TRBJ1-3; D not resolved. The V end was cut by 3 bases, the J end by 0 bases, with 12 bases between. In germline, CDR1 is ENHRY, CDR2 SYGVKD. This CDR3 is built from 16 residues. The CDR3 bases are TGTGCCATCAGTGACGTCTCACAGACCTCTGGAAACACCATATATTTT. Amino acid sequence: CAISDVSQTSGNTIYF.

The genes are TRBV9 and TRBJ1-5; 10 bases line up with TRBD1. The CDR3 has 18 residues. V was clipped by 3 bases and J by 0 bases; unmatched bases: 9. Looked up from germline, CDR1 is SGDLS and CDR2 is YYNGEE. This chain's CDR3 is CASSGRDRGLYSNQPQHF. The CDR3 DNA follows: TGTGCCAGCAGCGGCCGGGACAGGGGCCTTTATAGCAATCAGCCCCAGCATTTT.

The rearrangement joins TRBV18 to TRBJ1-2; TRBD1 agrees at 10 bases. Unmatched junction bases numbered 8, after V lost 2 bases and J lost 5 bases. The CDR3 contains 16 residues. Germline lookup yields CDR1 KGHSH and CDR2 LQKENI. The CDR3 spells CASSPATTGGGYGYTF. Here the CDR3 DNA reads TGTGCCAGCTCACCAGCGACGACAGGGGGCGGGTATGGCTACACCTTC.

The CDR3 reads CASSRQGISVEQYF. CDR3 coding DNA: TGTGCCAGTAGCAGACAGGGCATATCGGTCGAGCAGTACTTC. The chain joins TRBV19 to TRBJ2-7, with 7 bases matching TRBD1. CDR3 size: 14 residues. Germline assignment: CDR1 LNHDA and CDR2 SQIVND (reference sequence). J lost 6 bases, V lost 6 bases, and 11 bases had no gene match.

This chain joins TRBV29-1 and TRBJ1-4; D is unclear. The ends were cut back, 4 bases at V and 3 bases at J, with 9 bases in the middle. The CDR3 spans 13 residues. Germline V lookup: CDR1 SQVTM, CDR2 ANQGSEA. CDR3 residues: CSVAWPSNEKLFF. In nucleotides, the CDR3 is TGCAGCGTTGCTTGGCCGTCTAATGAAAAACTGTTTTTT.

This sequence joins TRBV7-6 and TRBJ2-3, with D perhaps matching TRBD2 (7 bases). The germline V gene has CDR1 SGHVS and CDR2 FNYEAQ. With 1 base removed from V and 1 base from J, the gap between germline ends came to 12 bases. CDR3 length equals 16 residues. CDR3 DNA: TGTGCCAGCAGCTTAGGGGCGGGGGCTCGCACAGATACGCAGTATTTT. It specifies CASSLGAGARTDTQYF. Based on the CDR3 plus reference TRBV7-6 and TRBJ2-3, the full variable domain is GAGVSQSPRYKVTKRGQDVALRCDPISGHVSLYWYRQALGQGPEFLTYFNYEAQQDKSGLPNDRFSAERPEGSISTLTIQRTEQRDSAMYRCASSLGAGARTDTQYFGPGTRLTVL.

The chain recombines TRBV28 with TRBJ2-2; 9 bases line up with TRBD1. CDR1 and CDR2 (germline): MDHEN, SYDVKM. V was clipped by 3 bases and J by 1 base; unmatched bases: 3. The CDR3 covers 16 residues. For the CDR3, the DNA is TGTGCCAGCAGTTTCGGGACAGGGATGAACACCGGGGAGCTGTTTTTT. This translates into CASSFGTGMNTGELFF.

In this sample, this clone turned up once. The J gene is TRBJ1-2, the V gene TRBV7-9; D perhaps matches TRBD1 (5 bases). The germline V gene encodes CDR1 SEHNR and CDR2 FQNEAQ (reference sequence). The CDR3 spans 14 residues. V gave up 3 bases and J gave up 4 bases, with 12 bases separating them. The CDR3 region is CASSFPPGIYGYTF. The CDR3 DNA is TGTGCCAGCAGCTTCCCCCCAGGGATCTATGGCTACACCTTC.

This chain links TRBV18 with TRBJ2-2, with D possibly TRBD2 on 5 matching bases. V was trimmed by 6 bases and J by 6 bases, leaving 14 bases between them. The germline CDR1 and CDR2 sequences are KGHSH and LQKENI. There are 14 residues in the CDR3. This chain's CDR3 is CASSWLAMAGELFF. The CDR3 DNA follows: TGTGCCAGCTCGTGGCTAGCTATGGCCGGGGAGCTGTTTTTT.

This chain joins TRBV5-1 and TRBJ2-7, with 8 bases that match TRBD1. CDR1 SGHRS and CDR2 YFSETQ come from the germline V gene. The junction had 12 bases not matched to a gene; V was cut back by 6 bases and J by 4 bases. The CDR3 covers 15 residues. In DNA, the CDR3 is TGCGCCAGCACGCATAGGACAGGGATATGGTACGAGCAGTACTTC. This codes for CASTHRTGIWYEQYF.

The chain employs TRBV10-1 and TRBJ2-2; the D is unclear. This CDR3 is 13 amino acids long. Germline values: CDR1 WNHNN, CDR2 SYGVQD (reference sequence). Trimming stripped 2 bases from V and 4 bases from J, with 5 bases between. CDR3 coding DNA: TGCGCCAGCAGTGAGCGGGTCACCGGGGAGCTGTTTTTT. Its translation is CASSERVTGELFF.

This clone was counted between two and nine times. CDR3 in DNA: TGCGCCAGCACACGACATTACGAGCAGTACTTC. It yields the protein CASTRHYEQYF. The V call is TRBV5-1, the J call TRBJ2-7; D is ambiguous. The CDR3 sequence is 11 residues long. V lost 6 bases and J lost 4, with 8 bases in between. From germline, CDR1 is SGHRS and CDR2 YFSETQ.

The chain joins TRBV7-9 to TRBJ1-1; TRBD1 is a possible D gene (6 bases). Trimming cost V 5 bases and J 4 bases, with 14 bases left between them. Germline V lookup: CDR1 SEHNR, CDR2 FQNEAQ (reference sequence). There are 14 residues in the CDR3. The CDR3 DNA follows: TGTGCCAGCAGCGCTCAGGGGCCCAGCACTGAAGCTTTCTTT. Translation: CASSAQGPSTEAFF.

The V and J genes are TRBV2 and TRBJ2-2, with D tentatively TRBD2 (5 bases). V shed 7 bases and J shed 2 bases, with 17 bases lying between them. This CDR3 region has 16 residues. Germline loops: CDR1 SNHLY, CDR2 FYNNEI. CDR3 region: CASIPGVGLNTGELFF. CDR3 in DNA: TGTGCCAGCATTCCCGGGGTGGGTCTAAACACCGGGGAGCTGTTTTTT.

V and J are TRBV27 and TRBJ1-2; maybe TRBD1 (6 bases). The CDR3 runs to 12 residues. Per the germline V gene, CDR1 is MNHEY and CDR2 is SMNVEV (reference sequence). Trimming took off 6 bases at V and 7 bases at J, with 12 bases between the two ends. The CDR3 reads CASSLRGTGYTF. The CDR3 DNA reads as TGTGCCAGCAGCCTTAGGGGGACTGGCTACACCTTC.